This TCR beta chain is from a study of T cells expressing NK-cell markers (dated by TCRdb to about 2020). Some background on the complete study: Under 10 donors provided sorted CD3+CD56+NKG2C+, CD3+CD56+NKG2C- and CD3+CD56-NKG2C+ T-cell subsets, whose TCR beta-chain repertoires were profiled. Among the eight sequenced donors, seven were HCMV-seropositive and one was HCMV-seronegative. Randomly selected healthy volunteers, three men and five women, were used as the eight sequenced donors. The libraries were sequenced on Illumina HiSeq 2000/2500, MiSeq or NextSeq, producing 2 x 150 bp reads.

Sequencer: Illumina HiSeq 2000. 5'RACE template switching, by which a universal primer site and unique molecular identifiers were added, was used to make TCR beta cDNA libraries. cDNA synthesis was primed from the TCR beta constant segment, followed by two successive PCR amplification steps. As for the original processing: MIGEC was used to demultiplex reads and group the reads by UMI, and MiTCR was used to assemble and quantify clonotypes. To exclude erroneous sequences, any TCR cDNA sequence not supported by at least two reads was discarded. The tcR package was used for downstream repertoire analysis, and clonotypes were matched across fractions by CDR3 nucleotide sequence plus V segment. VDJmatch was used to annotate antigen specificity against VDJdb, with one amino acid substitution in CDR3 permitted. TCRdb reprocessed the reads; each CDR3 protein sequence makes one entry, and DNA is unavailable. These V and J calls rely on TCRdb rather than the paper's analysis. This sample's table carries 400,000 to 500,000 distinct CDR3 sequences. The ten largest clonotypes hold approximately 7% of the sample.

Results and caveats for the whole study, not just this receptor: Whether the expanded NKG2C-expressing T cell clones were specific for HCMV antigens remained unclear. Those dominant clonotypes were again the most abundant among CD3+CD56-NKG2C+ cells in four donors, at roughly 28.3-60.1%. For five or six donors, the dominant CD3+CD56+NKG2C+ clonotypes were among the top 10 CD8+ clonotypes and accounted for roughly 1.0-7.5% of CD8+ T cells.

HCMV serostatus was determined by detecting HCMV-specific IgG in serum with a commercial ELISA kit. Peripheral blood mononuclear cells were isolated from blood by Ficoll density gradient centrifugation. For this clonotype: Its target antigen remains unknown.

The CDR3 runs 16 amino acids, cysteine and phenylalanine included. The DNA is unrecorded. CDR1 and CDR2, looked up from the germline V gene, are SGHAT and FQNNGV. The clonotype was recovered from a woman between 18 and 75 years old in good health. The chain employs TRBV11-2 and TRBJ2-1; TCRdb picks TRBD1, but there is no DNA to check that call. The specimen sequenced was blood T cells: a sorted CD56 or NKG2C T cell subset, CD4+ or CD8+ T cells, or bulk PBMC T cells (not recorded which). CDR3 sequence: CASSLEDGTRGDEQFF.